One and the same sample provided the 13 T cell receptor beta chains below, sequenced in a study of shared clonotypes between healthy human individuals. Produced via immunoSEQ multiplex PCR; TCRdb's table is partial and in-frame only. The sample lists about 1.5 million clones; 98% were seen once. The source material was naive CD4+ T cells sorted from blood. Noted subset: CD45RA+ positively selected. The receptors here all came from a man aged 25-45 years in good health.

The V and J genes are TRBV2 and TRBJ2-5; TRBD2 is a possible D gene (6 bases). Germline CDR1 SNHLY, CDR2 FYNNEI. The CDR3 contains 14 residues. Trimming removed 6 bases from V and 1 base from J, with 12 bases in between. For the CDR3, the DNA is TGTGCCAGCAGCGTAGCGGTCTTCCAAGAGACCCAGTACTTC. This gives the protein CASSVAVFQETQYF.

The chain has TRBV18 and TRBJ2-7; tentatively, D is TRBD2 (7 bases). Trimming removed 4 bases from V and 3 bases from J, with 16 bases in between. This CDR3 contains 15 residues. Germline-derived CDR1 and CDR2 are KGHSH and LQKENI. The CDR3 protein is CASSLEGGSYYEQYF. The CDR3 DNA reads as TGTGCCAGCTCACTGGAGGGGGGGAGCTACTACGAGCAGTACTTC.

A word on this clone: Other DNA sequences from this sample encode an identical CDR3 as well. The CDR3 bases are TGTGCCATCAGTGAGTCCGTGAACACTGAAGCTTTCTTT. Its translation is CAISESVNTEAFF. The chain combines TRBV10-3 with TRBJ1-1; no clear D. Trimming pared 0 bases from V and 0 bases from J, leaving 2 bases between. Germline V CDR1 and CDR2: ENHRY, SYGVKD. This CDR3 comprises 13 residues.

The chain is built from TRBV7-6 and TRBJ2-1, with D possibly being TRBD2 (5 bases). The CDR3 covers 16 residues. Trimming took 0 bases from V and 0 from J, leaving 9 bases between them. Germline V gene lookup returns CDR1 SGHVS and CDR2 FNYEAQ. The CDR3 loop reads CASSLAFGSSYNEQFF. CDR3 DNA: TGTGCCAGCAGCTTAGCGTTTGGGAGCTCCTACAATGAGCAGTTCTTC.

The chain uses TRBV10-2 and TRBJ2-1; D possibly corresponds to TRBD2 (6 bases). V lost 7 bases to trimming and J lost 5 bases, with 15 bases between them. Per the germline V gene, CDR1 is WSHSY and CDR2 is SAAADI. This CDR3 region has 14 residues. Written as DNA, the CDR3 is TGCGCCAGCATACGGGACTCGGATCACAATGAGCAGTTCTTC. Its translation is CASIRDSDHNEQFF.

The sample holds one count of this clone. Other DNA sequences of this sample code for an identical CDR3. V gene TRBV7-6 combines with J gene TRBJ2-5; possible D gene TRBD1, 5 bases. The V end was cut by 1 base, the J end by 4 bases, with 10 bases between. The CDR3 spans 14 residues. Germline CDR1 SGHVS, CDR2 FNYEAQ. In DNA form, the CDR3 reads TGTGCCAGCAGCTTAGGTACAGGCGGAGAGACCCAGTACTTC. Translation: CASSLGTGGETQYF. The complete variable domain, with remaining parts taken from reference TRBV7-6 and TRBJ2-5, reads GAGVSQSPRYKVTKRGQDVALRCDPISGHVSLYWYRQALGQGPEFLTYFNYEAQQDKSGLPNDRFSAERPEGSISTLTIQRTEQRDSAMYRCASSLGTGGETQYFGPGTRLLVL.

This clone is a singleton in its sample. The chain's CDR3 is CASRTLAGGLAYEQYF. For the CDR3, the DNA is TGTGCCAGCAGGACCTTAGCGGGAGGTTTAGCGTACGAGCAGTACTTC. The rearrangement joins TRBV2 to TRBJ2-7, with 10 bases matching TRBD2. Germline V lookup: CDR1 SNHLY, CDR2 FYNNEI. V was clipped by 6 bases and J by 4 bases; unmatched bases: 12. CDR3 length: 16 residues. The whole variable domain, remainder taken from reference TRBV2 and TRBJ2-7, is EPEVTQTPSHQVTQMGQEVILRCVPISNHLYFYWYRQILGQKVEFLVSFYNNEISEKSEIFDDQFSVERPDGSNFTLKIRSTKLEDSAMYFCASRTLAGGLAYEQYFGPGTRLTVT.

The rearrangement links TRBV27 to TRBJ1-4; D not certain. This CDR3 has 13 amino acids. Germline V gives CDR1 MNHEY, CDR2 SMNVEV (reference sequence). V was clipped by 4 bases and J by 4 bases, with 7 bases between them. CDR3: CASSWQLNEKLFF. CDR3 DNA sequence: TGTGCCAGCAGTTGGCAGCTTAATGAAAAACTGTTTTTT.

The chain couples TRBV29-1 to TRBJ2-7; D is perhaps TRBD1 (6 bases). V shed 0 bases and J shed 1 base, with 19 bases lying between them. The CDR3 has 17 residues. The germline gives CDR1 SQVTM, CDR2 ANQGSEA. The CDR3 sequence is CSVEDHSQGSGSYEQYF. CDR3 bases: TGCAGCGTTGAAGATCATAGTCAGGGGTCGGGTTCCTACGAGCAGTACTTC.

The chain combines TRBV7-9 with TRBJ2-3, with D possibly matching TRBD2 (5 bases). Trimming cost V 5 bases and J 3 bases, with 21 bases left between them. CDR3 length: 17 amino acids. Germline V gene sequence: CDR1 SEHNR, CDR2 FQNEAQ (reference sequence). DNA for the CDR3: TGTGCCAGCAGCCCCCCCGGCAGCGGAGGCCGGACAGATACGCAGTATTTT. This encodes CASSPPGSGGRTDTQYF.

The chain employs TRBV29-1 and TRBJ2-2; 11 bases align to TRBD2. Germline V gives CDR1 SQVTM, CDR2 ANQGSEA. The CDR3 runs to 14 residues. The CDR3 spells CRKPGLAATGELFF. CDR3 nucleotides: TGCAGAAAACCGGGACTAGCGGCCACCGGGGAGCTGTTTTTT.

The CDR3 loop reads CASRPGGVLNTEAFF. CDR3 DNA sequence: TGTGCCAGCAGGCCCGGGGGGGTCTTAAACACTGAAGCTTTCTTT. The J gene is TRBJ1-1, the V gene TRBV5-4; D might be TRBD1 (5 bases). CDR1 and CDR2 (germline): SGHNT, YYREEE (reference sequence). V was pared by 5 bases and J by 2 bases, with 16 bases between. The CDR3 has 15 residues.

This rearrangement joins TRBV28 to TRBJ2-7; 7 nucleotides match TRBD1. V gave up 4 bases and J gave up 1 base; unmatched junction bases: 4. The length of the CDR3 is 14 residues. Germline V gene data show CDR1 as MDHEN and CDR2 as SYDVKM. The CDR3 protein is CASSYPGQSYEQYF. The DNA for the CDR3 is TGTGCCAGCAGTTACCCGGGACAGTCCTACGAGCAGTACTTC.